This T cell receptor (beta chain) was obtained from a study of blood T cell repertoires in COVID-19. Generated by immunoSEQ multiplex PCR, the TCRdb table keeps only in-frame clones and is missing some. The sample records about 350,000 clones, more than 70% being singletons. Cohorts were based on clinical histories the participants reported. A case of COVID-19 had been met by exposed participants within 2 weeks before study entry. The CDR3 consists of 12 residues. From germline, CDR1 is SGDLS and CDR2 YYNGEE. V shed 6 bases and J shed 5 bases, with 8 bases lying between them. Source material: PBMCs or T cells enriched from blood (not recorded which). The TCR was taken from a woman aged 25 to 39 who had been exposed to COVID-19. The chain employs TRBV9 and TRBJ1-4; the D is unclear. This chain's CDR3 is CASNRENEKLFF. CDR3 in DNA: TGTGCCAGCAATCGTGAGAATGAAAAACTGTTTTTT.